The clone carrying this T cell receptor beta chain was counted many times. Its antigen is currently unknown. Amplification targeted TCR beta CDR3 regions from RNA transcripts. In the first-round RT-PCR of the TCR CDR3, the HTBI primer set was used. TCRdb reanalysed the multiplex PCR reads using MiXCR and keeps one entry per CDR3 protein. The sample consists of about 540,000 distinct CDR3 sequences, 46% of them appearing once. This specimen comes from a study of T cells in Graves' hyperthyroidism and ophthalmopathy. Study results and limitations: The model foresaw ophthalmopathy a median about 6.1 months prior to onset.

Trimming stripped 9 bases from V and 0 bases from J, with 12 bases between. CDR1 is SGDLS, CDR2 YYNGEE, per germline. CDR3 length: 13 amino acids. What was sequenced was peripheral blood or thyroid tissue (not recorded which). The J gene is TRBJ1-1, the V gene TRBV9; D gene unclear. The clonotype comes from a woman under 30 with Graves' hyperthyroidism. The CDR3 spells CATGRDLNTEAFF. The CDR3 bases are TGTGCCACCGGGAGGGATTTGAACACTGAAGCTTTCTTT. Full variable domain (missing parts from reference TRBV9 and TRBJ1-1): DSGVTQTPKHLITATGQRVTLRCSPRSGDLSVYWYQQSLDQGLQFLIQYYNGEERAKGNILERFSAQQFPDLHSELNLSSLELGDSALYFCATGRDLNTEAFFGQGTRLTVV.